These 21 T cell receptor beta chains originate from one sample sequenced in a study of blood T cell repertoires in COVID-19. Here immunoSEQ multiplex PCR was the method, and the copy in TCRdb shows in-frame clones only, minus some. This table has roughly 200,000 clones, around 88% appearing once. The sample taken for sequencing was PBMCs or T cells enriched from blood (not recorded which). Receptor source: a man aged 35 to 55 with acute COVID-19.

Only one count was recorded for this clone. This rearrangement joins TRBV24-1 to TRBJ2-1; D is unresolved. The CDR3 consists of 11 residues. Trimming removed 5 bases at V and 10 bases at J, with 8 bases between. The germline gives CDR1 KGHDR, CDR2 SFDVKD. CDR3 protein: CATSGAREQFF. The CDR3 region has the DNA TGTGCCACCAGTGGGGCCCGGGAGCAGTTCTTC.

This chain uses TRBV11-2 with TRBJ1-3; no reliable D call. Trimming shortened V by 3 bases and J by 0 bases, and 6 bases separated the two germline ends. The CDR3 is 14 residues long. CDR1 and CDR2 from the germline V gene are SGHAT and FQNNGV. The CDR3 bases are TGTGCCAGCAGCTTCCTCAGCTCTGGAAACACCATATATTTT. Protein sequence: CASSFLSSGNTIYF.

The chain links TRBV11-2 to TRBJ2-4, with D possibly TRBD2 on 5 matching bases. CDR1 is SGHAT and CDR2 is FQNNGV in the germline V gene. The CDR3 runs to 16 residues. Trimming stripped 5 bases from V and 5 bases from J, with 19 bases between. CDR3 nucleotide sequence: TGTGCCAGCAGCCACGGGGAGTGGGCTACGCAAAACATTCAGTACTTC. Residues: CASSHGEWATQNIQYF.

The chain recombines TRBV7-2 with TRBJ2-1, with TRBD2 identical over 7 bases. With 3 bases clipped from V and 4 bases from J, the junction kept 6 bases outside the gene matches. Germline CDR1 reads SGHTA; CDR2 reads FQGNSA. The CDR3 is 15 residues long. CDR3 nucleotides: TGTGCCAGCAGCTTTGTGGCGGGGGAGTACAATGAGCAGTTCTTC. It translates to CASSFVAGEYNEQFF.

The chain employs TRBV18 and TRBJ2-3; 8 nucleotides align to TRBD2. Germline trimming cut 4 bases from V and 4 bases from J; bases unmatched to any gene: 7. Germline assignment: CDR1 KGHSH and CDR2 LQKENI. CDR3 length: 15 residues. The chain's CDR3 is CASSQGLAGSDTQYF. The CDR3 DNA follows: TGTGCCAGCTCACAGGGTCTAGCGGGCTCAGATACGCAGTATTTT.

The rearrangement joins TRBV6-4 to TRBJ2-3, with a tentative D call TRBD2 (6 bases). CDR3 length: 13 amino acids. Deletions cut 3 bases from V and 6 bases from J, with 10 bases between. Germline-derived CDR1 and CDR2 are MRHNA and SNTAGT. The CDR3 DNA reads as TGTGCCAGCAGTGAAGGTGGAGGGGATACGCAGTATTTT. Protein sequence: CASSEGGGDTQYF.

V usage is TRBV6-1 and J usage is TRBJ1-1, with 7 positions matching TRBD1. V gave up 3 bases and J gave up 4 bases; unmatched junction bases: 5. This CDR3 contains 14 residues. Germline loops: CDR1 MNHNS, CDR2 SASEGT. The CDR3 spells CASSEPRGVTEAFF. The DNA for the CDR3 is TGTGCCAGCAGTGAGCCCAGGGGGGTCACTGAAGCTTTCTTT.

The chain is built from TRBV11-2 and TRBJ1-2, with D perhaps matching TRBD1 (5 bases). The CDR3 loop spans 15 amino acids. Germline CDR1 reads SGHAT; CDR2 reads FQNNGV. Trimming stripped 5 bases from V and 0 bases from J, with 13 bases between. In DNA, the CDR3 is TGTGCCAGCAGCCCCCGTGGGGCGCCTAACTATGGCTACACCTTC. Protein sequence: CASSPRGAPNYGYTF. The whole variable domain, filled in from reference TRBV11-2 and TRBJ1-2, reads EAGVAQSPRYKIIEKRQSVAFWCNPISGHATLYWYQQILGQGPKLLIQFQNNGVVDDSQLPKDRFSAERLKGVDSTLKIQPAKLEDSAVYLCASSPRGAPNYGYTFGSGTRLTVV.

This sequence joins TRBV27 and TRBJ2-2; 12 bases map to TRBD2. The V gene's germline CDR1 is MNHEY and CDR2 SMNVEV (reference sequence). The CDR3 loop spans 15 amino acids. V lost 4 bases to trimming and J lost 7 bases; unmatched junction nucleotides: 4. The CDR3 reads CASSWTSGIGGELFF. CDR3 coding DNA: TGTGCCAGCAGTTGGACTAGCGGGATCGGCGGGGAGCTGTTTTTT.

The chain carries TRBV3-1 (or the pseudogene TRBV3-2) and TRBJ2-7; 7 bases align to TRBD1. Germline assignment: CDR1 LGHDT and CDR2 YNNKEL (reference sequence). The CDR3 is 14 residues long. With 7 bases clipped from V and 5 bases from J, the junction kept 11 bases outside the gene matches. CDR3 in DNA: TGTGCCAGCACCGATCGACAGGGTAGGAACGAGCAGTACTTC. Translating gives CASTDRQGRNEQYF.

This chain links TRBV27 with TRBJ1-2; D is possibly TRBD1 (6 bases). The CDR3 has 15 residues. Germline V gene data show CDR1 as MNHEY and CDR2 as SMNVEV (reference sequence). The ends were cut back, 0 bases at V and 5 bases at J, with 13 bases in the middle. This chain's CDR3 is CASSLSAGTPYGYTF. CDR3 bases: TGTGCCAGCAGTTTATCCGCCGGGACACCTTATGGCTACACCTTC.

V and J are TRBV28 and TRBJ1-5, with 10 bases fitting TRBD1. Unmatched junction bases numbered 5, after V lost 8 bases and J lost 7 bases. Germline V gene lookup returns CDR1 MDHEN and CDR2 SYDVKM. The CDR3 extends over 13 amino acids. The CDR3, as DNA: TGTGCCAGCCGACAGGGGGCGAGCCAGCCCCAGCATTTT. As protein: CASRQGASQPQHF.

The chain carries TRBV19 and TRBJ1-5; 7 bases are a match to TRBD1. The germline gives CDR1 LNHDA, CDR2 SQIVND (reference sequence). This CDR3 spans 13 amino acids. J gave up 5 bases and V 3 bases, and 1 base lay outside the gene matches. This CDR3 reads CASSMGQYQPQHF. CDR3 nucleotide sequence: TGTGCCAGTAGTATGGGACAGTATCAGCCCCAGCATTTT.

This chain uses TRBV4-1 with TRBJ1-1; D possibly corresponds to TRBD1 (5 bases). This CDR3 spans 14 amino acids. The ends were cut back, 2 bases at V and 2 bases at J, with 9 bases in the middle. Germline values: CDR1 MGHRA, CDR2 YSYEKL. The CDR3 sequence: CASSQRGGNTEAFF. In nucleotides, the CDR3 is TGCGCCAGCAGCCAAAGGGGCGGCAACACTGAAGCTTTCTTT.

V is TRBV29-1 and J is TRBJ1-2, with 8 bases that match TRBD1. Germline lookup yields CDR1 SQVTM and CDR2 ANQGSEA. J gave up 6 bases and V 6 bases, and 12 bases lay outside the gene matches. CDR3 length: 14 residues. CDR3 bases: TGCAGCGTAGAGGACAGGGTCGTTTATAATGGCTACACCTTC. It encodes CSVEDRVVYNGYTF. Full variable domain (remainder filled in from reference TRBV29-1 and TRBJ1-2): SAVISQKPSRDICQRGTSLTIQCQVDSQVTMMFWYRQQPGQSLTLIATANQGSEATYESGFVIDKFPISRPNLTFSTLTVSNMSPEDSSIYLCSVEDRVVYNGYTFGSGTRLTVV.

The rearrangement joins TRBV7-2 to TRBJ2-5; 14 bases line up with TRBD2. Per germline, CDR1 SGHTA and CDR2 FQGNSA. The trim removed 6 bases at V and 5 bases at J, leaving 2 bases unmatched. CDR3 length: 14 residues. Here the CDR3 reads CASSRLAGGETQYF. Written as DNA, the CDR3 is TGTGCCAGCAGTCGACTAGCGGGAGGGGAGACCCAGTACTTC.

The rearrangement links TRBV19 to TRBJ2-2; D is undetermined. The CDR3 loop spans 14 amino acids. The V end was cut by 7 bases, the J end by 6 bases, with 15 bases between. The germline gives CDR1 LNHDA, CDR2 SQIVND (reference sequence). The CDR3 bases are TGTGCCAGTACTCCCCTCATTTCGGCCGGGGAGCTGTTTTTT. It specifies CASTPLISAGELFF.

The rearrangement joins TRBV3-1 (or the pseudogene TRBV3-2) to TRBJ2-1; TRBD2 matches at 11 bases. This CDR3 is built from 17 residues. The germline V gene has CDR1 LGHDT and CDR2 YNNKEL (reference sequence). The V and J ends lost 0 bases and 8 bases, in that order; junction bases with no gene match: 9. The CDR3 DNA reads TGTGCCAGCAGCCAAGATCGCGCTAGCGGGAGGTTTTATGAGCAGTTCTTC. It encodes CASSQDRASGRFYEQFF.

The V gene is TRBV27, the J gene TRBJ2-2; D perhaps matches TRBD2 (6 bases). This CDR3 is 15 amino acids long. Trimming cost V 6 bases and J 7 bases, with 18 bases left between them. Per germline, CDR1 MNHEY and CDR2 SMNVEV (reference sequence). In DNA, the CDR3 is TGTGCCAGCAGAAGGACTGGCGGGATAGGCGGGGAGCTGTTTTTT. It is translated as CASRRTGGIGGELFF.

The chain employs TRBV7-3 and TRBJ2-1, with TRBD2 identical over 8 bases. J was trimmed by 7 bases and V by 5 bases; bases with no gene match: 10. The CDR3 contains 15 residues. The V gene's germline CDR1 is SGHTA and CDR2 FQGTGA. The CDR3 DNA reads as TGTGCCAGCAGCAAAACTAGCGGAGGACTTAATGAGCAGTTCTTC. Its translation is CASSKTSGGLNEQFF.

This clone was detected only once. The CDR3: CASSPVGLPNIQYF. CDR3 nucleotides: TGTGCCAGCAGCCCTGTGGGACTGCCCAACATTCAGTACTTC. V and J are TRBV27 and TRBJ2-4; tentatively, D is TRBD2 (6 bases). The CDR3 totals 14 residues. In germline, CDR1 is MNHEY, CDR2 SMNVEV (reference sequence). Trimming took 6 bases from V and 7 from J, leaving 16 bases between them.